The rows below give T cell receptor beta chains drawn from one sample of a study of vaccination and CD4 T cells after COVID-19. Their antigens are not known. A single record per CDR3 protein comes from TCRdb applying MiXCR to the PCR reads. The top ten clones hold roughly 31% of a sample with 6,600 or so distinct CDR3 sequences, roughly 29% of them seen once. Source material: CD4+ T cells from blood, cultured in vitro. All receptors derive from a human donor in good health. Both conserved end residues are part of each CDR3. D genes are given only for firm matches.

V: TRBV6-1
D: TRBD1
J: TRBJ2-7
CDR3: CASKDRGYEQYF

V: TRBV5-4
D: -
J: TRBJ1-1
CDR3: CASSYDSEAFF

V: TRBV6-1
D: -
J: TRBJ2-5
CDR3: CASSPKAGTPHGTQYF

V: TRBV20-1
D: -
J: TRBJ1-2
CDR3: CSALADSTANYGYTF

V: TRBV19
D: -
J: TRBJ1-1
CDR3: CASSPLTGMNTEAFF

V: TRBV12-3/TRBV12-4
D: -
J: TRBJ1-5
CDR3: CASSLQGNQPQHF

V: TRBV6-4
D: -
J: TRBJ2-1
CDR3: CASSASSYNEQFF

V: TRBV6-2/TRBV6-3
D: -
J: TRBJ2-3
CDR3: CASTPRAGSTDTQYF

V: TRBV18
D: -
J: TRBJ2-3
CDR3: CASSRSSTDTQYF

V: TRBV11-2
D: -
J: TRBJ1-2
CDR3: CASTSGGGYGYTF

V: TRBV10-3
D: -
J: TRBJ1-2
CDR3: CAISETANYGYTF

V: TRBV10-1
D: -
J: TRBJ2-3
CDR3: CASSLDISTDTQYF

V: TRBV12-3/TRBV12-4
D: -
J: TRBJ2-7
CDR3: CASSYRNEQYF

V: TRBV20-1
D: TRBD2
J: TRBJ2-1
CDR3: CSARNWEGESAGGYNEQFF

V: TRBV6-1
D: -
J: TRBJ1-2
CDR3: CASSDPYGYTF

V: TRBV7-2
D: -
J: TRBJ2-3
CDR3: CASSSGTFTDTQYF

V: TRBV5-1
D: -
J: TRBJ1-1
CDR3: CASSFTVNMNTEAFF

V: TRBV6-2/TRBV6-3
D: -
J: TRBJ2-1
CDR3: CATKVLGNEQFF

V: TRBV12-3/TRBV12-4
D: TRBD1
J: TRBJ2-2
CDR3: CASSLDRGTAGELFF

V: TRBV19
D: -
J: TRBJ1-6
CDR3: CASSIKRVQDSPLHF

V: TRBV20-1
D: TRBD2
J: TRBJ2-4
CDR3: CSARVEGRGETRNIQYF

V: TRBV30
D: -
J: TRBJ1-2
CDR3: CAWAGGYGYTF

V: TRBV6-2/TRBV6-3
D: -
J: TRBJ1-1
CDR3: CASSPINTEAFF

V: TRBV27
D: -
J: TRBJ1-6
CDR3: CASGRAVDSPLHF